Below are 21 T cell receptor beta chains sequenced from a single sample in a study of cytomegalovirus exposure and HLA in healthy donors. 60 Vbeta and 13 Jbeta primers were used in PCR. TCRdb's table, derived via immunoSEQ multiplex PCR, lists solely in-frame clones and lacks some. Among about 260,000 clones listed, approximately 84% were seen once. The sequenced sample was PBMCs. Every receptor here comes from a woman aged 40 to 55 in good health and CMV-seropositive.

This sequence joins TRBV9 and TRBJ1-5; perhaps TRBD1 as D (6 bases). The germline V and J ends were trimmed by 3 bases and 4 bases, with 11 bases remaining between them. Germline V CDR1 and CDR2: SGDLS, YYNGEE. This CDR3 spans 14 amino acids. CDR3 DNA sequence: TGTGCCAGCAGCGCCTCAGGGACAAATCAGCCCCAGCATTTT. It encodes CASSASGTNQPQHF.

CDR3 nucleotides: TGTGCCAGCAGCGGGCTCGGGACTTGGGCTTCAACCGGGGAGCTGTTTTTT. It encodes CASSGLGTWASTGELFF. This rearrangement joins TRBV11-2 to TRBJ2-2; perhaps TRBD2 as D (6 bases). V was pared by 5 bases and J by 5 bases, with 21 bases between. The CDR3 spans 17 residues. Germline CDR1 SGHAT, CDR2 FQNNGV.

This chain connects TRBV4-3 to TRBJ2-7; 15 nucleotides match TRBD2. CDR3 length equals 17 residues. J was trimmed by 3 bases and V by 4 bases; bases with no gene match: 7. CDR1 and CDR2 from the germline V gene are LGHNA and YSLEER. CDR3 protein: CASSPGLAGGPDYEQYF. In DNA, the CDR3 is TGCGCCAGCAGCCCCGGACTAGCGGGAGGGCCAGACTACGAGCAGTACTTC.

This rearrangement joins TRBV10-2 to TRBJ2-2; 11 bases are a match to TRBD2. Germline lookup yields CDR1 WSHSY and CDR2 SAAADI. CDR3 size: 16 residues. The V segment lost 2 bases and the J segment 5 bases; nucleotides outside the gene matches: 4. The CDR3 sequence is CASSELSSGGTGELFF. In nucleotides, the CDR3 is TGCGCCAGCAGTGAGCTGTCTAGCGGGGGGACCGGGGAGCTGTTTTTT.

This clone was counted once. The chain couples TRBV6-1 to TRBJ1-1, with D possibly being TRBD1 (6 bases). Between the trimmed V and J ends, which lost 0 bases and 0 bases, there was a span of 14 bases. Germline lookup yields CDR1 MNHNS and CDR2 SASEGT. The CDR3 has 17 amino acids. The CDR3 region is CASSEAGFGGLNTEAFF. CDR3 in DNA: TGTGCCAGCAGTGAAGCGGGCTTTGGGGGCCTGAACACTGAAGCTTTCTTT.

The V gene is TRBV4-1, the J gene TRBJ1-5; D is undetermined. The CDR3 is 13 amino acids. The V and J ends lost 3 bases and 4 bases respectively, with 7 bases between them. In germline, CDR1 is MGHRA, CDR2 YSYEKL. The CDR3 DNA reads as TGCGCCAGCAGCCATTCGGAGAATCAGCCCCAGCATTTT. Its protein product is CASSHSENQPQHF.

This clone was observed once. The rearrangement uses TRBV27 and TRBJ2-1, with TRBD2 matching over 15 bases. Germline CDR1 and CDR2: MNHEY and SMNVEV (reference sequence). This CDR3 region has 16 residues. V shed 6 bases, J shed 9 bases, and the junction held 9 bases outside the gene matches. CDR3 nucleotides: TGTGCCAGCAGCCCCCTCGGACTAGCGGGAGGGACTGAGCAGTTCTTC. Protein: CASSPLGLAGGTEQFF.

This chain uses TRBV11-2 with TRBJ2-2, with D maybe TRBD2 (7 bases). CDR1 is SGHAT and CDR2 is FQNNGV in the germline V gene. V was cut by 1 base and J by 1 base, with 10 bases left in between. This CDR3 is 16 amino acids long. DNA of the CDR3: TGTGCCAGCAGCTTAGCGGGGGGACAGAACACCGGGGAGCTGTTTTTT. It specifies CASSLAGGQNTGELFF.

The rearrangement links TRBV29-1 to TRBJ2-3; no clear D gene. Germline V lookup: CDR1 SQVTM, CDR2 ANQGSEA. This CDR3 is built from 13 residues. V shed 3 bases and J shed 3 bases, with 10 bases lying between them. CDR3 DNA: TGCAGCGTTGAGGTTCCCAGTACAGATACGCAGTATTTT. Protein sequence: CSVEVPSTDTQYF.

The J gene is TRBJ2-4, the V gene TRBV27, with 13 positions matching TRBD2. Germline CDR1 MNHEY, CDR2 SMNVEV (reference sequence). V lost 5 bases and J lost 4; bases outside the gene matches: 5. This CDR3 is built from 16 residues. The CDR3 spells CASSPTSGGVKNIQYF. CDR3 DNA sequence: TGTGCCAGCAGTCCCACTAGCGGGGGGGTTAAAAACATTCAGTACTTC.

The genes are TRBV30 and TRBJ2-7; D uncertain. The ends were cut back, 5 bases at V and 3 bases at J, with 11 bases in the middle. Germline-derived CDR1 and CDR2 are GTSNPN and SVGIG (reference sequence). The CDR3 runs to 12 residues. CDR3 nucleotides: TGTGCCTGGGCGTGGAGAGACTACGAGCAGTACTTC. This codes for CAWAWRDYEQYF. The variable domain in full, completed from reference TRBV30 and TRBJ2-7, reads SQTIHQWPATLVQPVGSPLSLECTVEGTSNPNLYWYRQAAGRGLQLLFYSVGIGQISSEVPQNLSASRPQDRQFILSSKKLLLSDSGFYLCAWAWRDYEQYFGPGTRLTVT.

The rearrangement uses TRBV28 and TRBJ1-5; D not certain. V was clipped by 5 bases and J by 0 bases, with 8 bases between them. The CDR3 length is 14 residues. The germline CDR1 and CDR2 sequences are MDHEN and SYDVKM. CDR3 region: CASSKWASNQPQHF. The CDR3 nucleotides read TGTGCCAGCAGTAAATGGGCTAGCAATCAGCCCCAGCATTTT. Looking up the rest from reference TRBV28 and TRBJ1-5 gives the full variable domain: DVKVTQSSRYLVKRTGEKVFLECVQDMDHENMFWYRQDPGLGLRLIYFSYDVKMKEKGDIPEGYSVSREKKERFSLILESASTNQTSMYLCASSKWASNQPQHFGDGTRLSIL.

V gene TRBV13 combines with J gene TRBJ2-1; no reliable D call. This CDR3 has 14 residues. The V end lost 4 bases, the J end lost 1 base, and 8 bases lay between the germline ends. CDR1 PRHDT and CDR2 FYEKMQ come from the germline V gene (reference sequence). CDR3 coding DNA: TGTGCCAGCAGCTCCTCCGGTTCCTACAATGAGCAGTTCTTC. Its protein is CASSSSGSYNEQFF.

The chain has TRBV25-1 and TRBJ2-7; 8 bases align to TRBD2. Germline lookup yields CDR1 MGHDK and CDR2 SYGVNS. The CDR3 is 15 amino acids. Trimming removed 3 bases from V and 5 bases from J; junction bases left unmatched: 9. The CDR3 sequence: CASSDPQRENHEQYF. In nucleotides, the CDR3 is TGTGCCAGCAGTGACCCCCAGCGGGAGAACCACGAGCAGTACTTC.

The chain employs TRBV4-1 and TRBJ2-7, with TRBD2 identical over 10 bases. Germline CDR1 is MGHRA and CDR2 is YSYEKL. This CDR3 comprises 15 residues. After removal of 2 bases from V and 2 bases from J, the junction contained 3 bases not matched to a gene. CDR3 bases: TGCGCCAGCAGCCAACTAGCGGGAGAAACCTACGAGCAGTACTTC. Amino acid sequence: CASSQLAGETYEQYF.

This clone came up once. J is TRBJ1-3 and V is TRBV30, with a weak D call TRBD1 (6 bases). The germline V gene encodes CDR1 GTSNPN and CDR2 SVGIG (reference sequence). The CDR3 spans 17 residues. Trimming took off 1 base at V and 4 bases at J, with 20 bases between the two ends. The CDR3, as DNA: TGTGCCTGGAGTGCGACACGGACGTCAGGGGTCGGAAACACCATATATTTT. It encodes CAWSATRTSGVGNTIYF.

V is TRBV29-1 and J is TRBJ2-3, with 10 bases matching TRBD1. The CDR3 covers 17 residues. Germline V gene data show CDR1 as SQVTM and CDR2 as ANQGSEA. Losses at the gene ends were 4 bases for V and 2 bases for J; bases not matched to a gene: 12. The CDR3 DNA follows: TGCAGCGTTGGTCCTCCGGGACAGGGGTCATTCACAGATACGCAGTATTTT. Residues: CSVGPPGQGSFTDTQYF.

The chain uses TRBV2 and TRBJ2-7, with 7 nucleotides matching TRBD2. Germline CDR1 and CDR2: SNHLY and FYNNEI. The CDR3 has 15 residues. V shed 4 bases, J shed 3 bases, and the junction held 9 bases outside the gene matches. The CDR3 region has the DNA TGTGCCAGCAGTGTGGGAGGGAATCCTGTCTACGAGCAGTACTTC. Protein sequence: CASSVGGNPVYEQYF.

The V gene is TRBV27, the J gene TRBJ2-3; D may be TRBD1 (6 bases). Germline values: CDR1 MNHEY, CDR2 SMNVEV (reference sequence). The CDR3 runs to 14 residues. V dropped 7 bases and J dropped 2 bases, with 13 bases sitting between them. CDR3 nucleotides: TGTGCCAGCACCCCAGGACAGTACACAGATACGCAGTATTTT. The encoded protein is CASTPGQYTDTQYF.

This clone has just one count. CDR3 nucleotide sequence: TGTGCCTGCCAAACTAGCGGGAGCGGCACCGGGGAGCTGTTTTTT. This encodes CACQTSGSGTGELFF. The V gene is TRBV30, the J gene TRBJ2-2, with 11 bases lining up with TRBD2. Germline CDR1 is GTSNPN and CDR2 is SVGIG (reference sequence). V lost 6 bases to trimming and J lost 4 bases; unmatched junction nucleotides: 7. The CDR3 contains 15 residues.

The J gene is TRBJ2-5, the V gene TRBV11-3, with D possibly being TRBD1 (5 bases). This CDR3 has 15 amino acids. Trimming took 1 base from V and 5 from J, leaving 14 bases between them. The germline V gene encodes CDR1 SGHNT and CDR2 YENEEA. The chain's CDR3 is CASSLGRVRSETQYF. In DNA, the CDR3 is TGTGCCAGCAGCTTAGGCAGGGTTCGGAGTGAGACCCAGTACTTC.